This TCR beta chain was sequenced for a study of blood T cell repertoires in COVID-19. Trimming cost V 5 bases and J 8 bases, with 18 bases left between them. The germline CDR1 and CDR2 sequences are MDHEN and SYDVKM. This CDR3 region has 14 residues. TCRdb's copy holds only in-frame clones and misses some; the assay was immunoSEQ multiplex PCR. The repertoire holds 130,000 to 150,000 clones, with 84% as singletons. The sequencing input was peripheral blood. The chain employs TRBV28 and TRBJ1-2, with TRBD1 as a possible D gene (6 bases). The clonotype originates from a human donor in a cohort sampled during active COVID-19. The CDR3 DNA sequence: TGTGCCAGCAGTACAGGTTCCACAGGGAGAGGCTACACCTTC. Amino acids: CASSTGSTGRGYTF.